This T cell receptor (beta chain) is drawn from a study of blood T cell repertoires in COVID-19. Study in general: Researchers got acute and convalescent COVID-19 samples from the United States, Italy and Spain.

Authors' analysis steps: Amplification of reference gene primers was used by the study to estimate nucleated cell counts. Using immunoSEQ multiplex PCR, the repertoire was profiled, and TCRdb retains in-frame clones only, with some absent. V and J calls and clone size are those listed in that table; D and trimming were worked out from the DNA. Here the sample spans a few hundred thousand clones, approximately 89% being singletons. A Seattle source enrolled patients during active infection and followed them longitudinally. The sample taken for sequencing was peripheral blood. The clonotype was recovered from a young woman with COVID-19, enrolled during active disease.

Here the CDR3 reads CASSPPVRGSKEAFF. CDR3 nucleotides: TGTGCCAGCTCACCACCGGTCAGGGGGTCGAAGGAAGCTTTCTTT. V gene TRBV18 combines with J gene TRBJ1-1, with TRBD1 identical over 7 bases. The CDR3 is 15 amino acids. V dropped 0 bases and J dropped 8; count of bases not matched to a gene: 9. CDR1 and CDR2 (germline): KGHSH, LQKENI.